The 26 T cell receptor beta chains below all came from one sample that was sequenced in a study of blood T cells in healthy people across ages. Through a sample-barcoded 5' primer and a J-beta primer mix, a second PCR was run for roughly 6 to 11 cycles. One entry per CDR3 protein results from TCRdb running MiXCR on the 5' RACE reads. The repertoire holds approximately 830,000 distinct CDR3 sequences, with around 62% as singletons. Sequencing was carried out using blood. The receptors originated from a man aged 25-40 years in good health.

The rearrangement uses TRBV15 and TRBJ2-6; no firm D call. V was pared by 7 bases and J by 1 base, with 14 bases between. The CDR3 is 16 residues long. CDR1 is LNHNV and CDR2 is YYDKDF in the germline V gene (reference sequence). In DNA, the CDR3 is TGTGCCACCAAAGGGTTAGTTGGATCTGGGGCCAACGTCCTGACTTTC. This codes for CATKGLVGSGANVLTF.

CDR3 sequence reads: CASSPDLSNQPQHF. The DNA of the CDR3 is TGTGCCAGCAGCCCCGACCTTTCCAATCAGCCCCAGCATTTT. The chain joins TRBV11-2 to TRBJ1-5; D is unresolved. V shed 5 bases and J shed 3 bases, with 11 bases lying between them. CDR3 length equals 14 residues. In germline, CDR1 is SGHAT, CDR2 FQNNGV.

This clonotype was counted only a few times. This chain joins TRBV10-3 and TRBJ2-3; 11 bases match TRBD2. CDR1 and CDR2 from the germline V gene are ENHRY and SYGVKD. The junction had 7 bases not matched to a gene; V was cut back by 10 bases and J by 4 bases. CDR3 size: 14 residues. The CDR3 sequence: CATALAGGPDTQYF. The CDR3 DNA reads TGTGCCACCGCTTTAGCGGGGGGGCCAGATACGCAGTATTTT.

CDR3 nucleotides: TGTGCCAGCAGCCGCGGGACAGGGGAGACCCAGTACTTC. Translating gives CASSRGTGETQYF. This chain uses TRBV4-2 with TRBJ2-5; 9 bases map to TRBD1. V lost 4 bases, J lost 5 bases, and 2 bases stayed unmatched. The CDR3 runs to 13 residues. Germline V gene data show CDR1 as LGHNA and CDR2 as YNFKEQ.

Concerning this clonotype itself: A read error may explain this, as a much larger clone is one base away. The chain has TRBV20-1 and TRBJ2-3, with TRBD2 matching over 13 bases. This CDR3 is 17 amino acids long. Trimming at V came to 7 bases and at J to 1 base, leaving 11 bases not matched to a gene. Germline V gene lookup returns CDR1 DFQATT and CDR2 SNEGSKA (reference sequence). The CDR3 region has the DNA TGCAGTGATCAGACTAGCGGGGGGCCACTGGGCACAGATACGCAGTATTTT. It specifies CSDQTSGGPLGTDTQYF.

This chain links TRBV10-3 with TRBJ2-7, with 8 bases identical to TRBD2. The CDR3 sequence is 19 residues long. J was trimmed by 1 base and V by 5 bases; bases with no gene match: 19. Germline CDR1 is ENHRY and CDR2 is SYGVKD. The CDR3 coding sequence is TGTGCCATCAGTTCCAACGTTATGGCTAGCGGGCGTCTATCCTACGAGCAGTACTTC. This gives the protein CAISSNVMASGRLSYEQYF.

This sequence joins TRBV4-3 and TRBJ1-2, with a possible D match to TRBD1 (6 bases). Germline CDR1 is LGHNA and CDR2 is YSLEER. There are 13 residues in the CDR3. Trimming shortened V by 5 bases and J by 6 bases, and 13 bases separated the two germline ends. The DNA of the CDR3 is TGCGCCAGCAGCGATGGCGGACAGAATGGCTACACCTTC. Translated: CASSDGGQNGYTF.

This clonotype was seen only once. V usage is TRBV5-1 and J usage is TRBJ2-2; D unresolved. Germline V CDR1 and CDR2: SGHRS, YFSETQ. Trimming removed 3 bases from V and 1 base from J, with 10 bases in between. This CDR3 contains 15 residues. The CDR3 loop is CASSSLNMNTGELFF. The DNA of the CDR3 is TGCGCCAGCAGCTCATTAAACATGAACACCGGGGAGCTGTTTTTT.

The chain uses TRBV29-1 and TRBJ1-2; perhaps TRBD1 as D (6 bases). The germline V gene encodes CDR1 SQVTM and CDR2 ANQGSEA. V gave up 6 bases and J gave up 8 bases, with 19 bases separating them. The CDR3 is 13 residues long. In DNA, the CDR3 is TGCAGCGTCCGCCCAGGGGACAACGACGGCTACACCTTC. This encodes CSVRPGDNDGYTF.

The chain carries TRBV28 and TRBJ1-5; the D is unclear. CDR3 length: 12 amino acids. V lost 5 bases, J lost 7 bases, and 9 bases lay in between. Germline V gives CDR1 MDHEN, CDR2 SYDVKM. CDR3 nucleotides: TGTGCCAGCAGTGAAGTAAACCAGCCCCAGCATTTT. This translates into CASSEVNQPQHF.

V and J are TRBV4-2 and TRBJ2-5; D call uncertain. There are 13 residues in the CDR3. CDR1 is LGHNA, CDR2 YNFKEQ, per germline. The V and J ends lost 3 bases and 5 bases respectively, with 10 bases between them. CDR3 region: CASSQTRGETQYF. The CDR3, as DNA: TGTGCCAGCAGCCAGACACGTGGGGAGACCCAGTACTTC.

As regards this clonotype: This may come from a read error, since a much larger clone is one base off. The J gene is TRBJ2-6, the V gene TRBV27; 7 nucleotides line up with TRBD1. This CDR3 is 15 amino acids long. Germline CDR1 reads MNHEY; CDR2 reads SMNVEV (reference sequence). CDR3 nucleotides: TGTGCCAGCAGCAAAGACAGGGCTGGGACCAACGTCCTGACTTTC. Protein: CASSKDRAGTNVLTF. Using reference TRBV27 and TRBJ2-6 for the parts outside the CDR3, the full variable domain is EAQVTQNPRYLITVTGKKLTVTCSQNMNHEYMSWYRQDPGLGLRQIYYSMNVEVTDKGDVPEGYKVSRKEKRNFPLILESPSPNQTSLYFCASSKDRAGTNVLTFGAGSRLTVL.

The V and J genes are TRBV20-1 and TRBJ2-5; 7 nucleotides align to TRBD1. CDR1 and CDR2 from the germline V gene are DFQATT and SNEGSKA (reference sequence). The junction had 8 bases not matched to a gene; V was cut back by 6 bases and J by 1 base. The CDR3 consists of 14 residues. CDR3 sequence reads: CSAPPGQSQETQYF. The CDR3 DNA is TGCAGTGCCCCCCCGGGACAGAGCCAAGAGACCCAGTACTTC.

V gene TRBV14 combines with J gene TRBJ2-1, with D possibly being TRBD1 (6 bases). CDR3 length: 14 residues. Trimming left V 0 bases short and J 13 bases short, with 16 bases between. Germline V gives CDR1 SGHDN, CDR2 FVKESK. The chain's CDR3 is CASSQESAGQYQFF. The CDR3 nucleotides read TGTGCCAGCAGCCAAGAGTCGGCTGGACAGTATCAGTTCTTC.

The chain uses TRBV6-5 and TRBJ2-3; 7 bases line up with TRBD1. From germline, CDR1 is MNHEY and CDR2 SVGAGI. After removal of 5 bases from V and 2 bases from J, the junction contained 7 bases not matched to a gene. This CDR3 is built from 15 residues. CDR3 in amino acids: CASSLRDSLTDTQYF. In nucleotides, the CDR3 is TGTGCCAGCAGTCTCCGGGACAGCCTCACAGATACGCAGTATTTT.

This clonotype was counted a few times. This sequence joins TRBV29-1 and TRBJ1-1; no firm D call. CDR1 and CDR2 (germline): SQVTM, ANQGSEA. The CDR3 has 11 amino acids. V lost 0 bases and J lost 11, with 10 bases in between. The CDR3: CSVEDPRRAFF. DNA of the CDR3: TGCAGCGTTGAAGATCCCAGGAGGGCTTTCTTT.

CDR3 amino acids: CASSWGLAGVRYEQFF. The CDR3 region has the DNA TGTGCCAGCAGCTGGGGACTAGCGGGGGTCCGATATGAGCAGTTCTTC. The chain combines TRBV7-9 with TRBJ2-1, with 14 bases identical to TRBD2. This CDR3 has 16 amino acids. Looked up from germline, CDR1 is SEHNR and CDR2 is FQNEAQ (reference sequence). V was pared by 4 bases and J by 8 bases, with 7 bases of the junction left unmatched.

There are a few counts of this clonotype. The CDR3 reads CASSFRGGPNQDTQYF. Here the CDR3 DNA reads TGCGCCAGCAGCTTTCGGGGGGGGCCGAATCAGGATACGCAGTATTTT. V and J are TRBV5-1 and TRBJ2-3, with 8 bases aligning to TRBD2. Germline V lookup: CDR1 SGHRS, CDR2 YFSETQ. The ends lost 2 bases at V and 6 bases at J; junction bases unmatched: 11. The CDR3 length is 16 residues.

The genes are TRBV20-1 and TRBJ2-4; TRBD2 agrees at 8 bases. The J call may be wrong; the DNA end is better matched by TRBJ2-5. The CDR3 covers 16 residues. Germline V gene sequence: CDR1 DFQATT, CDR2 SNEGSKA (reference sequence). The CDR3: CSARDRGGGKKETQYF. In nucleotides, the CDR3 is TGCAGTGCTAGAGATCGTGGCGGGGGGAAAAAAGAGACCCAGTACTTC.

The chain carries TRBV5-5 and TRBJ2-5, with D perhaps TRBD2 (5 bases). CDR3 length: 17 amino acids. The ends were cut back, 4 bases at V and 0 bases at J, with 19 bases in the middle. Looked up from germline, CDR1 is SGHKS and CDR2 is YYEKEE (reference sequence). The CDR3 bases are TGTGCCAGCAGCCTTGGGCCCAAGGGCGGGCACCAAGAGACCCAGTACTTC. As protein: CASSLGPKGGHQETQYF. The variable domain in full, completed from reference TRBV5-5 and TRBJ2-5, reads DAGVTQSPTHLIKTRGQQVTLRCSPISGHKSVSWYQQVLGQGPQFIFQYYEKEERGRGNFPDRFSARQFPNYSSELNVNALLLGDSALYLCASSLGPKGGHQETQYFGPGTRLLVL.

This clonotype showed up just a few times. The chain joins TRBV6-1 to TRBJ2-7; 10 bases are a match to TRBD1. The DNA matches TRBJ2-5 better at its end, which makes the J call doubtful. Germline CDR1 MNHNS, CDR2 SASEGT. CDR3 size: 15 residues. The CDR3 region is CASSVTGGAGETQYF. The CDR3 DNA follows: TGTGCCAGCAGTGTGACAGGGGGCGCCGGGGAGACCCAGTACTTC.

The chain is built from TRBV6-1 and TRBJ2-1; TRBD2 aligns across 8 bases. Germline CDR1 reads MNHNS; CDR2 reads SASEGT. The CDR3 loop spans 13 amino acids. V lost 6 bases, J lost 7 bases, and 5 bases stayed unmatched. The CDR3 coding sequence is TGTGCCAGCAGGGGACTAGATGTGAATGAGCAGTTCTTC. It yields the protein CASRGLDVNEQFF.

With regard to this clonotype: One end of the junction does not line up with germline, which may come from a read error. The chain links TRBV15 to TRBJ1-2; TRBD1 matches at 7 bases. Germline CDR1 LNHNV, CDR2 YYDKDF (reference sequence). The CDR3 sequence is 13 residues long. This CDR3 is CVTSQGANYGYTF. The CDR3 nucleotides read TGTGTCACCAGCCAGGGGGCTAACTATGGCTACACCTTC.

In its sample, this clonotype was seen many times. V usage is TRBV7-2 and J usage is TRBJ1-2, with D unclear. V gave up 5 bases and J gave up 7 bases, with 20 bases separating them. This CDR3 comprises 15 residues. CDR1 and CDR2 from the germline V gene are SGHTA and FQGNSA. The CDR3 reads CASSRDGSGSGGYTF. In DNA form, the CDR3 reads TGTGCCAGCAGCCGAGATGGGTCGGGTAGTGGTGGCTACACCTTC.

The CDR3 DNA sequence: TGTGCCAGCAGTGATGCCGGTAATCAGCCCCAGCATTTT. Its translation: CASSDAGNQPQHF. This sequence joins TRBV25-1 and TRBJ1-5; no firm D call. Germline lookup yields CDR1 MGHDK and CDR2 SYGVNS. The CDR3 is made up of 13 amino acids. V was trimmed by 3 bases and J by 4 bases, leaving 7 bases between them.

The chain joins TRBV10-3 to TRBJ1-6; tentatively, D is TRBD1 (5 bases). V was pared by 7 bases and J by 10 bases, with 14 bases between. This CDR3 is 13 amino acids long. CDR1 and CDR2 from the germline V gene are ENHRY and SYGVKD. The CDR3 reads CAITQGAGSPLHF. For the CDR3, the DNA is TGTGCCATCACCCAGGGTGCTGGGTCACCCCTCCACTTT.